These 24 T cell receptor beta chains share one sample of origin, sequenced in a study of spatial heterogeneity in lung cancer. One entry per CDR3 protein, called by TCRdb with MiXCR from the 5' RACE reads. Found here are about 78,000 distinct CDR3 sequences, about 8% of them singletons; the top ten hold 6.8%. The sample's time point: sample taken at primary tumor resection. Sequenced here: PBMCs, sampled at surgery. The receptors come from a male donor with early-stage non-small cell lung cancer.

This clonotype was detected ten times or more. The J gene is TRBJ1-3, the V gene TRBV6-6; no definite D call. Germline values: CDR1 MNHNY, CDR2 SVGAGI (reference sequence). Trimming shortened V by 0 bases and J by 2 bases, and 8 bases separated the two germline ends. The CDR3 contains 15 residues. In DNA form, the CDR3 reads TGTGCCAGCAGTTACTCGGGAGAAACTGGAAACACCATATATTTT. It encodes CASSYSGETGNTIYF.

There are many counts of this clonotype. J is TRBJ2-1 and V is TRBV9; D gene unclear. The CDR3 length is 15 residues. Deletions cut 0 bases from V and 4 bases from J, with 11 bases between. Germline V lookup: CDR1 SGDLS, CDR2 YYNGEE. Here the CDR3 DNA reads TGTGCCAGCAGCGTAGGTCGCCTCTCATACAATGAGCAGTTCTTC. Amino acids: CASSVGRLSYNEQFF.

This clonotype was seen many times. Written as DNA, the CDR3 is TGCGCCAGCAGCTTGTCAGGGGGGACCACAGATACGCAGTATTTT. Translating gives CASSLSGGTTDTQYF. The chain combines TRBV5-1 with TRBJ2-3, with a weak D call TRBD1 (7 bases). CDR1 is SGHRS, CDR2 YFSETQ, per germline. The CDR3 sequence is 15 residues long. Trimming took off 1 base at V and 2 bases at J, with 11 bases between the two ends.

V is TRBV3-1 and J is TRBJ1-4; D is unclear. The V gene's germline CDR1 is LGHDT and CDR2 YNNKEL (reference sequence). This CDR3 contains 15 residues. V was shortened by 5 bases and J by 0 bases, with 10 bases between the two germline ends. This chain's CDR3 is CASSSKAATNEKLFF. CDR3 sequence (DNA): TGTGCCAGCAGCTCAAAGGCGGCAACTAATGAAAAACTGTTTTTT. Full variable domain (rest looked up from reference TRBV3-1 and TRBJ1-4): DTAVSQTPKYLVTQMGNDKSIKCEQNLGHDTMYWYKQDSKKFLKIMFSYNNKELIINETVPNRFSPKSPDKAHLNLHINSLELGDSAVYFCASSSKAATNEKLFFGSGTQLSVL.

This clonotype has just a few counts. The chain couples TRBV20-1 to TRBJ2-1, with D perhaps assigned TRBD1 or TRBD2 (5 bases each). The length of the CDR3 is 14 residues. V lost 4 bases, J lost 4 bases, and 14 bases lay in between. CDR1 DFQATT and CDR2 SNEGSKA come from the germline V gene (reference sequence). In DNA, the CDR3 is TGCAGTGCTACAAGGGACCGGTCTTACAATGAGCAGTTCTTC. Protein product: CSATRDRSYNEQFF.

The table lists this clonotype with many counts. The CDR3 region has the DNA TGTGCCAGCAGCCGACGGGAGACCCAGTACTTC. Its translation is CASSRRETQYF. This chain joins TRBV12-3 or TRBV12-4 and TRBJ2-5; no definite D call. Trimming cost V 6 bases and J 5 bases, with 7 bases left between them. The CDR3 is 11 amino acids.

This clonotype was observed many times. The chain couples TRBV7-9 to TRBJ2-7; 7 bases line up with TRBD2. The CDR3 runs to 13 residues. Trimming took 4 bases from V and 6 from J; bases not matched to a gene: 6. CDR1 is SEHNR, CDR2 FQNEAQ, per germline (reference sequence). The CDR3 here is CASSSLGEGEQYF. The DNA of the CDR3 is TGTGCCAGCAGCTCTCTAGGGGAGGGCGAGCAGTACTTC.

This clonotype was counted ten times or more. The chain recombines TRBV5-4 with TRBJ2-3; D is perhaps TRBD1 (6 bases). The germline V gene encodes CDR1 SGHNT and CDR2 YYREEE (reference sequence). This CDR3 is built from 15 residues. The germline V and J ends were trimmed by 1 base and 6 bases, with 15 bases remaining between them. CDR3 bases: TGTGCCAGCAGCTTGCAAACAGGGTTTATCGATACGCAGTATTTT. This gives the protein CASSLQTGFIDTQYF.

This clonotype was seen ten or more times. This chain connects TRBV29-1 to TRBJ2-3; a weak D match, TRBD1 (6 bases). CDR1 and CDR2 from the germline V gene are SQVTM and ANQGSEA. The CDR3 loop spans 15 amino acids. Deletions cut 4 bases from V and 1 base from J, with 15 bases between. CDR3 DNA: TGCAGCGTTGCCCGGGGTCCAGGGGGCACAGATACGCAGTATTTT. It is translated as CSVARGPGGTDTQYF.

This rearrangement joins TRBV6-5 to TRBJ2-7; 10 nucleotides line up with TRBD1. With 6 bases clipped from V and 3 bases from J, the junction kept 8 bases outside the gene matches. This CDR3 region has 15 residues. Germline lookup yields CDR1 MNHEY and CDR2 SVGAGI. CDR3 nucleotide sequence: TGTGCCAGCAGCGAACCGGGACAGGGGATCTACGAGCAGTACTTC. The encoded protein is CASSEPGQGIYEQYF.

This clonotype was found many times. The chain uses TRBV20-1 and TRBJ2-7; a weak D match, TRBD2 (6 bases). The V end lost 3 bases, the J end lost 2 bases, and 20 bases lay between the germline ends. The CDR3 consists of 16 residues. Germline CDR1 and CDR2: DFQATT and SNEGSKA (reference sequence). The CDR3 region is CSASRLAFGGTYEQYF. The CDR3 bases are TGCAGTGCTAGTCGTCTAGCGTTTGGAGGGACCTACGAGCAGTACTTC.

This clonotype has at least ten counts. The V call is TRBV7-9, the J call TRBJ2-2, with a weak D call TRBD2 (5 bases). The V end was cut by 2 bases, the J end by 7 bases, with 17 bases between. The CDR3 totals 16 residues. Germline-derived CDR1 and CDR2 are SEHNR and FQNEAQ (reference sequence). The CDR3 coding sequence is TGTGCCAGCAGCTTATATTCGGGAAGAGTCGTCGGGGAGCTGTTTTTT. Translated: CASSLYSGRVVGELFF. The complete variable domain, with remaining parts taken from reference TRBV7-9 and TRBJ2-2, reads DTGVSQNPRHKITKRGQNVTFRCDPISEHNRLYWYRQTLGQGPEFLTYFQNEAQLEKSRLLSDRFSAERPKGSFSTLEIQRTEQGDSAMYLCASSLYSGRVVGELFFGEGSRLTVL.

This clonotype appeared a few times. The rearrangement uses TRBV6-1 and TRBJ1-1; 11 bases are shared with TRBD1. Per germline, CDR1 MNHNS and CDR2 SASEGT. With V trimmed by 5 bases and J by 0 bases, 2 bases remained unmatched. The CDR3 runs to 15 residues. CDR3 sequence reads: CASSRTGGMNTEAFF. The CDR3, as DNA: TGTGCCAGCAGTCGGACAGGGGGCATGAACACTGAAGCTTTCTTT.

This clonotype was found a few times. The genes are TRBV19 and TRBJ2-2, with 7 bases that match TRBD1. CDR3 length: 14 amino acids. Germline CDR1 and CDR2: LNHDA and SQIVND (reference sequence). Losses at the gene ends were 9 bases for V and 2 bases for J; bases not matched to a gene: 6. Here the CDR3 reads CARTGTANTGELFF. The CDR3 DNA sequence: TGTGCCAGAACCGGGACAGCTAACACCGGGGAGCTGTTTTTT.

The table lists this clonotype with a few counts. The V and J genes are TRBV9 and TRBJ2-1; 10 bases align to TRBD2. V shed 3 bases and J 8 bases; nucleotides not matched to a gene: 11. Looked up from germline, CDR1 is SGDLS and CDR2 is YYNGEE. The CDR3 is 16 amino acids. CDR3 sequence (DNA): TGTGCCAGCAGCGCAGAACTAGCGGGAAGAGTCGATGAGCAGTTCTTC. This encodes CASSAELAGRVDEQFF. The full variable domain, with the rest looked up from reference TRBV9 and TRBJ2-1, is DSGVTQTPKHLITATGQRVTLRCSPRSGDLSVYWYQQSLDQGLQFLIQYYNGEERAKGNILERFSAQQFPDLHSELNLSSLELGDSALYFCASSAELAGRVDEQFFGPGTRLTVL.

The V and J genes are TRBV20-1 and TRBJ2-3, with 9 bases aligning to TRBD2. This CDR3 is 14 amino acids long. Germline V gene lookup returns CDR1 DFQATT and CDR2 SNEGSKA (reference sequence). The V segment lost 5 bases and the J segment 6 bases; nucleotides outside the gene matches: 9. The CDR3, as DNA: TGCAGTGCTTTTAGCGGGAGCAATAGGGATACGCAGTATTTT. Translated: CSAFSGSNRDTQYF.

The table lists this clonotype with many counts. The rearrangement joins TRBV6-2 or TRBV6-3 to TRBJ2-5; either TRBD1 or TRBD2 may fit D (5 bases each). This CDR3 has 15 amino acids. Germline V gene lookup returns CDR1 MNHEY and CDR2 SVGEGT. V lost 2 bases and J 2 bases, leaving 12 bases between the germline ends. The CDR3: CASSYGDGSQETQYF. The CDR3 nucleotides read TGTGCCAGCAGTTACGGGGACGGATCACAAGAGACCCAGTACTTC.

This clonotype has just a few counts. The chain has TRBV5-4 and TRBJ1-1; 10 bases are a match to TRBD1. V dropped 4 bases and J dropped 7; count of bases not matched to a gene: 7. Germline loops: CDR1 SGHNT, CDR2 YYREEE (reference sequence). CDR3 length: 14 residues. The CDR3 DNA follows: TGTGCCAGCAGCCCGGACAGGGGGAATTTTGAAGCTTTCTTT. The encoded protein is CASSPDRGNFEAFF.

This clonotype is termed medium-sized. The chain uses TRBV29-1 and TRBJ2-7; perhaps TRBD2 as D (5 bases). Germline V gene sequence: CDR1 SQVTM, CDR2 ANQGSEA. The ends were cut back, 4 bases at V and 11 bases at J, with 12 bases in the middle. CDR3 length: 10 residues. CDR3 protein: CSVGSGPEYF. The CDR3 bases are TGCAGCGTTGGAAGCGGACCTGAGTACTTC.

In this sample, this clonotype turned up many times. The chain has TRBV5-1 and TRBJ1-2, with D hard to call. Germline V lookup: CDR1 SGHRS, CDR2 YFSETQ. Between the trimmed V and J ends, which lost 1 base and 2 bases, there was a span of 6 bases. The CDR3 totals 13 residues. CDR3 loop: CASSLHTNYGYTF. Here the CDR3 DNA reads TGCGCCAGCAGCTTGCACACGAACTATGGCTACACCTTC.

This clonotype showed up just a few times. The rearrangement links TRBV10-3 to TRBJ1-1, with D unresolved. Deletions cut 0 bases from V and 5 bases from J, with 16 bases between. This CDR3 contains 16 residues. Germline V gives CDR1 ENHRY, CDR2 SYGVKD. CDR3 protein: CAISESPPDLDTEAFF. CDR3 sequence (DNA): TGTGCCATCAGTGAGTCTCCGCCAGACCTAGATACTGAAGCTTTCTTT.

This clonotype was detected only a few times. The chain uses TRBV4-3 and TRBJ1-4, with D tentatively TRBD1 (5 bases). Germline V lookup: CDR1 LGHNA, CDR2 YSLEER. V shed 6 bases and J shed 8 bases, with 13 bases lying between them. The CDR3 is 13 residues long. The CDR3 nucleotides are TGCGCCAGCAGATCCAGGGCGGGCGAAAAACTGTTTTTT. Protein sequence: CASRSRAGEKLFF.

This clonotype has at least ten counts. The DNA of the CDR3 is TGCAGCGTCGGGACCACCGCTGAAGCTTTCTTT. This encodes CSVGTTAEAFF. The chain employs TRBV29-1 and TRBJ1-1; maybe TRBD1 (5 bases). Germline V gene data show CDR1 as SQVTM and CDR2 as ANQGSEA. The CDR3 has 11 residues. V shed 6 bases and J shed 6 bases, with 11 bases lying between them.

CDR3 DNA sequence: TGTGCCAGCAGCCCCGTGGCGGGGGGGGTAGAAGATACGCAGTATTTT. It specifies CASSPVAGGVEDTQYF. This rearrangement joins TRBV9 to TRBJ2-3, with 9 nucleotides matching TRBD2. Germline V lookup: CDR1 SGDLS, CDR2 YYNGEE. The CDR3 totals 16 residues. J gave up 5 bases and V 4 bases, and 11 bases lay outside the gene matches.